The T cell receptor (beta chain) under discussion was sequenced for a study of cytomegalovirus exposure and HLA in healthy donors. For the study at large: Previous work identified 100 million or so unique TCR beta sequences from around 200 million T cells. Broader study findings: TCR beta V segments were, for the most part, productive about 87% or about 30% of the time in an earlier analysis. The study reported that TCR beta sequences accurately predicted HLA-A and HLA-B alleles in most subjects. The number of N-insertions in an Asian-associated ancestry cluster was reportedly below the roughly 620-donor mean in a later analysis.

Both 60 Vbeta primers and 13 Jbeta primers went into the PCR. Method: immunoSEQ multiplex PCR; TCRdb's copy keeps in-frame clones and lacks some. The repertoire consists of 95,000 to 150,000 clones, with 75% to 90% occurring once and the leading ten covering 2.1%. This clone showed up just a few times. Its matching antigen is unknown. This CDR3 is built from 13 residues. V lost 1 base and J 4 bases, leaving 5 bases between the germline ends. The germline CDR1 and CDR2 sequences are LGHNA and YSLEER. The J gene is TRBJ1-3, the V gene TRBV4-3, with D hard to call. This sequence was found in a man in his thirties or forties in good health and CMV-seronegative. Sequenced: PBMCs. This CDR3 is CASSQAGGNTIYF. CDR3 bases: TGCGCCAGCAGCCAAGCGGGAGGAAACACCATATATTTT.